These 24 T cell receptor beta chains were sequenced from one sample in a study of cytomegalovirus exposure and HLA in healthy donors. TCRdb's copy holds only in-frame clones and misses some; the assay was immunoSEQ multiplex PCR. The sample records about 78,000 clones, 90% to 97% being singletons. Sequencing input: PBMCs. These receptor sequences come from a man younger than 30 in good health and CMV-seropositive.

The chain joins TRBV15 to TRBJ2-1; maybe TRBD1 (6 bases). CDR1 is LNHNV and CDR2 is YYDKDF in the germline V gene (reference sequence). Between the trimmed V and J ends, which lost 8 bases and 10 bases, there was a span of 21 bases. This CDR3 is built from 14 residues. The CDR3 DNA follows: TGTGCCACCGCGAACAGGGTTGAGCCGGGAGAGCAGTTCTTC. It is translated as CATANRVEPGEQFF.

The chain is built from TRBV5-1 and TRBJ2-5; D is undetermined. V gave up 3 bases and J gave up 5 bases, with 14 bases separating them. The CDR3 has 14 residues. The germline CDR1 and CDR2 sequences are SGHRS and YFSETQ. This CDR3 reads CASSWLSSGETQYF. In DNA form, the CDR3 reads TGCGCCAGCAGCTGGCTCTCATCCGGGGAGACCCAGTACTTC.

V gene TRBV2 combines with J gene TRBJ2-1, with D possibly matching TRBD2 (5 bases). The germline V gene has CDR1 SNHLY and CDR2 FYNNEI. The CDR3 length is 15 residues. The ends were cut back, 3 bases at V and 4 bases at J, with 13 bases in the middle. The DNA of the CDR3 is TGTGCCAGCAGTGAGGTTAGAGGGATGTACAATGAGCAGTTCTTC. This sequence encodes CASSEVRGMYNEQFF.

The chain uses TRBV25-1 and TRBJ1-1; D uncertain. CDR3 length: 11 amino acids. V lost 8 bases and J lost 5, with 9 bases in between. Per germline, CDR1 MGHDK and CDR2 SYGVNS. The chain's CDR3 is CASVRGTEAFF. The CDR3 region has the DNA TGTGCCAGCGTCCGCGGGACTGAAGCTTTCTTT.

V gene TRBV10-2 combines with J gene TRBJ1-2; D unclear. CDR3 size: 12 residues. The ends were cut back, 8 bases at V and 0 bases at J, with 7 bases in the middle. Germline CDR1 WSHSY, CDR2 SAAADI. The DNA of the CDR3 is TGCGCCAGCGAGAGTCCTAACTATGGCTACACCTTC. Its translation: CASESPNYGYTF.

The chain has TRBV5-4 and TRBJ1-2, with D unresolved. Trimming took 2 bases from V and 6 from J, leaving 14 bases between them. CDR3 length: 14 residues. CDR1 SGHNT and CDR2 YYREEE come from the germline V gene (reference sequence). DNA for the CDR3: TGTGCCAGCAGCTTTAGAGAAGGAGGCCATGGCTACACCTTC. It yields the protein CASSFREGGHGYTF.

This chain links TRBV7-9 with TRBJ2-7; 9 bases match TRBD1. The CDR3 has 16 residues. Germline assignment: CDR1 SEHNR and CDR2 FQNEAQ (reference sequence). J lost 5 bases, V lost 5 bases, and 13 bases had no gene match. The CDR3 nucleotides are TGTGCCAGCAGCGGACGGACAGGGGACCGGGCCAACGAGCAGTACTTC. This sequence encodes CASSGRTGDRANEQYF. The complete variable domain, with remaining parts taken from reference TRBV7-9 and TRBJ2-7, reads DTGVSQNPRHKITKRGQNVTFRCDPISEHNRLYWYRQTLGQGPEFLTYFQNEAQLEKSRLLSDRFSAERPKGSFSTLEIQRTEQGDSAMYLCASSGRTGDRANEQYFGPGTRLTVT.

The chain joins TRBV10-3 to TRBJ1-5; no reliable D call. CDR3 size: 14 residues. The V gene lost 0 bases and the J gene lost 4 bases, with 7 bases spanning the gap. Germline values: CDR1 ENHRY, CDR2 SYGVKD. The CDR3 DNA follows: TGTGCCATCAGTGAGTCACCGCAGAATCAGCCCCAGCATTTT. The encoded protein is CAISESPQNQPQHF.

This clone was found a few times. The rearrangement uses TRBV7-8 and TRBJ2-3; D is unresolved. The CDR3 runs to 14 residues. The germline V gene encodes CDR1 SGHVS and CDR2 FQNEAQ. V lost 1 base and J 4 bases, leaving 9 bases between the germline ends. For the CDR3, the DNA is TGTGCCAGCAGCTTAGACAGAACGGCAGATACGCAGTATTTT. Protein: CASSLDRTADTQYF.

CDR3 sequence (DNA): TGTGCCAGCAGCCCAGGGGGACAGGGGAACACCGGGGAGCTGTTTTTT. Translating it yields CASSPGGQGNTGELFF. This sequence joins TRBV5-4 and TRBJ2-2; 9 bases match TRBD1. Germline CDR1 reads SGHNT; CDR2 reads YYREEE (reference sequence). The CDR3 extends over 16 amino acids. V lost 4 bases, J lost 1 base, and 5 bases stayed unmatched.

The J gene is TRBJ2-6, the V gene TRBV7-9; 9 bases line up with TRBD2. There are 17 residues in the CDR3. The junction had 5 bases not matched to a gene; V was cut back by 5 bases and J by 0 bases. CDR1 and CDR2 (germline): SEHNR, FQNEAQ (reference sequence). The CDR3 coding sequence is TGTGCCAGCAGCCGTAGCGGGAGCAACTCTGGGGCCAACGTCCTGACTTTC. Translating it yields CASSRSGSNSGANVLTF.

The chain recombines TRBV7-2 with TRBJ1-1; weak D call: TRBD1 (6 bases). The CDR3 loop spans 13 amino acids. Trimming left V 2 bases short and J 6 bases short, with 10 bases between. Per germline, CDR1 SGHTA and CDR2 FQGNSA. Here the CDR3 DNA reads TGTGCCAGCAGCTTACAGGGGATTCCTGAAGCTTTCTTT. This codes for CASSLQGIPEAFF. Based on the CDR3 plus reference TRBV7-2 and TRBJ1-1, the full variable domain is GAGVSQSPSNKVTEKGKDVELRCDPISGHTALYWYRQSLGQGLEFLIYFQGNSAPDKSGLPSDRFSAERTGGSVSTLTIQRTQQEDSAVYLCASSLQGIPEAFFGQGTRLTVV.

This chain connects TRBV9 to TRBJ1-1; D may be TRBD1 (6 bases). Trimming left V 3 bases short and J 5 bases short, with 14 bases between. This CDR3 has 14 residues. CDR1 SGDLS and CDR2 YYNGEE come from the germline V gene. CDR3 residues: CASSGRQERTEAFF. CDR3 sequence (DNA): TGTGCCAGCAGCGGACGACAGGAGCGGACTGAAGCTTTCTTT.

V is TRBV19 and J is TRBJ2-1, with a weak D call TRBD1 (5 bases). Germline CDR1 and CDR2: LNHDA and SQIVND (reference sequence). The CDR3 is made up of 13 amino acids. Trimming pared 9 bases from V and 7 bases from J, leaving 16 bases between. The CDR3 loop is CASKGALRNEQFF. As DNA, the CDR3 is TGTGCCAGCAAAGGGGCCCTGAGGAATGAGCAGTTCTTC.

The chain combines TRBV5-8 with TRBJ2-7; D gene uncertain. The CDR3 runs 13 residues. Per the germline V gene, CDR1 is SGHTS and CDR2 is YDEGEE. V dropped 4 bases and J dropped 4 bases, with 12 bases sitting between them. CDR3 loop: CASSLRQRYEQYF. The CDR3 coding sequence is TGTGCCAGCAGCCTGCGGCAGAGATACGAGCAGTACTTC.

The chain has TRBV9 and TRBJ2-1, with 8 bases aligning to TRBD2. This CDR3 spans 16 amino acids. The V segment lost 3 bases and the J segment 4 bases; nucleotides outside the gene matches: 9. The germline CDR1 and CDR2 sequences are SGDLS and YYNGEE. The CDR3 DNA is TGTGCCAGCAGCGCTTCCGGGACTAGTACGTACAATGAGCAGTTCTTC. Its protein is CASSASGTSTYNEQFF.

J is TRBJ1-1 and V is TRBV6-5; 10 positions match TRBD1. The germline V gene has CDR1 MNHEY and CDR2 SVGAGI. Trimming cost V 0 bases and J 5 bases; bases outside gene matches: 0. The CDR3 is made up of 14 amino acids. This CDR3 reads CASSYSGQGTEAFF. CDR3 bases: TGTGCCAGCAGTTACTCGGGACAGGGGACTGAAGCTTTCTTT.

The J gene is TRBJ1-2, the V gene TRBV6-4; D gene uncertain. Germline V gene lookup returns CDR1 MRHNA and CDR2 SNTAGT. CDR3 length: 13 residues. Deletions cut 5 bases from V and 6 bases from J, with 13 bases between. The CDR3 is CASSRVAGNGYTF. In nucleotides, the CDR3 is TGTGCCAGCAGTAGGGTCGCGGGGAATGGCTACACCTTC.

This chain connects TRBV11-3 to TRBJ2-2, with D possibly being TRBD2 (6 bases). The CDR3 consists of 14 residues. The germline V gene encodes CDR1 SGHNT and CDR2 YENEEA. The V end was cut by 4 bases, the J end by 6 bases, with 12 bases between. The CDR3: CASSSYSGPGELFF. The CDR3 nucleotides are TGTGCCAGCAGCTCATACAGCGGGCCCGGGGAGCTGTTTTTT.

The genes are TRBV6-4 and TRBJ2-3, with 8 nucleotides matching TRBD1. The CDR3 runs to 15 residues. The germline V gene encodes CDR1 MRHNA and CDR2 SNTAGT. The trim removed 5 bases at V and 0 bases at J, leaving 4 bases unmatched. CDR3 in DNA: TGTGCCAGCAGTCTCCGGGACAGGAGCACAGATACGCAGTATTTT. Encoded protein: CASSLRDRSTDTQYF.

The genes are TRBV5-4 and TRBJ1-1; 9 bases are a match to TRBD1. Trimming at V came to 5 bases and at J to 6 bases, leaving 5 bases not matched to a gene. Germline V gives CDR1 SGHNT, CDR2 YYREEE (reference sequence). The CDR3 covers 13 residues. CDR3 DNA: TGTGCCAGCAGGCAAGACAGGGGGGCTGAAGCTTTCTTT. This sequence encodes CASRQDRGAEAFF.

The gene calls are TRBV7-2 and TRBJ2-7, with a weak D call TRBD2 (7 bases). The CDR3 loop spans 15 amino acids. Germline loops: CDR1 SGHTA, CDR2 FQGNSA. V lost 2 bases to trimming and J lost 3 bases, with 14 bases between them. In DNA form, the CDR3 reads TGTGCCAGCAGCTTACGCGGAGGGGGGGACTACGAGCAGTACTTC. It codes for CASSLRGGGDYEQYF.

This sequence joins TRBV4-1 and TRBJ2-2; D possibly corresponds to TRBD1 (6 bases). Per the germline V gene, CDR1 is MGHRA and CDR2 is YSYEKL. This CDR3 has 15 amino acids. The V gene lost 4 bases and the J gene lost 2 bases, with 11 bases spanning the gap. CDR3 in amino acids: CASSPRGQNTGELFF. The DNA for the CDR3 is TGCGCCAGCAGCCCCCGGGGACAAAACACCGGGGAGCTGTTTTTT.

This rearrangement joins TRBV5-1 to TRBJ2-7, with TRBD2 matching 13 bases. The CDR3 runs 14 residues. Germline V gives CDR1 SGHRS, CDR2 YFSETQ. V lost 0 bases, J lost 6 bases, and 0 bases stayed unmatched. CDR3 protein: CASSLGTSGSEQYF. CDR3 DNA: TGCGCCAGCAGCTTGGGGACTAGCGGGAGCGAGCAGTACTTC.